This TCR beta chain was found in a study of blood T cells in healthy people across ages. Primers used in a second PCR of roughly 6 to 11 cycles were a sample-barcoded 5' primer and a J-beta primer mix. MiXCR was run by TCRdb on the 5' RACE reads, yielding one entry per CDR3 protein. The sample lists 2 million or so distinct CDR3 sequences; 49% were seen once. Donors each provided about 10 milliliters of peripheral blood. Looked up from germline, CDR1 is SGHTA and CDR2 is FQGNSA. This CDR3 contains 15 residues. V lost 0 bases, J lost 4 bases, and 12 bases lay in between. The clonotype originates from a woman aged 40-49 years in good health. Sequenced input: blood. This chain joins TRBV7-2 and TRBJ1-1; D gene unclear. CDR3 sequence: CASSLAGTKGTEAFF. In DNA, the CDR3 is TGTGCCAGCAGCTTAGCCGGCACGAAGGGCACTGAAGCTTTCTTT.